This TCR beta chain comes out of a study of OX40 agonist ivuxolimab in advanced cancers. Whole-study context: The patients got ivuxolimab, which is an agonistic anti-OX40 (CD134) antibody. Patients achieving partial responses numbered three: one hepatocellular carcinoma case and two cutaneous melanoma cases.

For this clone: What it binds is unknown.

Regarding the study as a whole: Partial responders at 0.1-3.0 mg/kg showed near-lowest clonal expansion.

With baseline, cycle 4 day 1, and cycle 7 day 1 as timepoints, blood was sampled. The assay was immunoSEQ multiplex PCR, and TCRdb's table has in-frame clones only and misses some. This table holds fewer than 85,000 clones, around 81% found once. V dropped 0 bases and J dropped 6 bases, with 6 bases sitting between them. Germline lookup yields CDR1 MNHNY and CDR2 SVGAGI (reference sequence). This CDR3 region has 13 residues. The material was CD4+ or CD8+ T cells sorted from blood, obtained in a trial of the OX40 agonist ivuxolimab. This sequence joins TRBV6-6 and TRBJ1-5; D gene unclear. This TCR was sampled from an adult with an advanced solid tumor such as melanoma, head and neck, liver or kidney cancer. This CDR3 is CASSYSISQPQHF. The CDR3 bases are TGTGCCAGCAGTTACTCGATAAGTCAGCCCCAGCATTTT.